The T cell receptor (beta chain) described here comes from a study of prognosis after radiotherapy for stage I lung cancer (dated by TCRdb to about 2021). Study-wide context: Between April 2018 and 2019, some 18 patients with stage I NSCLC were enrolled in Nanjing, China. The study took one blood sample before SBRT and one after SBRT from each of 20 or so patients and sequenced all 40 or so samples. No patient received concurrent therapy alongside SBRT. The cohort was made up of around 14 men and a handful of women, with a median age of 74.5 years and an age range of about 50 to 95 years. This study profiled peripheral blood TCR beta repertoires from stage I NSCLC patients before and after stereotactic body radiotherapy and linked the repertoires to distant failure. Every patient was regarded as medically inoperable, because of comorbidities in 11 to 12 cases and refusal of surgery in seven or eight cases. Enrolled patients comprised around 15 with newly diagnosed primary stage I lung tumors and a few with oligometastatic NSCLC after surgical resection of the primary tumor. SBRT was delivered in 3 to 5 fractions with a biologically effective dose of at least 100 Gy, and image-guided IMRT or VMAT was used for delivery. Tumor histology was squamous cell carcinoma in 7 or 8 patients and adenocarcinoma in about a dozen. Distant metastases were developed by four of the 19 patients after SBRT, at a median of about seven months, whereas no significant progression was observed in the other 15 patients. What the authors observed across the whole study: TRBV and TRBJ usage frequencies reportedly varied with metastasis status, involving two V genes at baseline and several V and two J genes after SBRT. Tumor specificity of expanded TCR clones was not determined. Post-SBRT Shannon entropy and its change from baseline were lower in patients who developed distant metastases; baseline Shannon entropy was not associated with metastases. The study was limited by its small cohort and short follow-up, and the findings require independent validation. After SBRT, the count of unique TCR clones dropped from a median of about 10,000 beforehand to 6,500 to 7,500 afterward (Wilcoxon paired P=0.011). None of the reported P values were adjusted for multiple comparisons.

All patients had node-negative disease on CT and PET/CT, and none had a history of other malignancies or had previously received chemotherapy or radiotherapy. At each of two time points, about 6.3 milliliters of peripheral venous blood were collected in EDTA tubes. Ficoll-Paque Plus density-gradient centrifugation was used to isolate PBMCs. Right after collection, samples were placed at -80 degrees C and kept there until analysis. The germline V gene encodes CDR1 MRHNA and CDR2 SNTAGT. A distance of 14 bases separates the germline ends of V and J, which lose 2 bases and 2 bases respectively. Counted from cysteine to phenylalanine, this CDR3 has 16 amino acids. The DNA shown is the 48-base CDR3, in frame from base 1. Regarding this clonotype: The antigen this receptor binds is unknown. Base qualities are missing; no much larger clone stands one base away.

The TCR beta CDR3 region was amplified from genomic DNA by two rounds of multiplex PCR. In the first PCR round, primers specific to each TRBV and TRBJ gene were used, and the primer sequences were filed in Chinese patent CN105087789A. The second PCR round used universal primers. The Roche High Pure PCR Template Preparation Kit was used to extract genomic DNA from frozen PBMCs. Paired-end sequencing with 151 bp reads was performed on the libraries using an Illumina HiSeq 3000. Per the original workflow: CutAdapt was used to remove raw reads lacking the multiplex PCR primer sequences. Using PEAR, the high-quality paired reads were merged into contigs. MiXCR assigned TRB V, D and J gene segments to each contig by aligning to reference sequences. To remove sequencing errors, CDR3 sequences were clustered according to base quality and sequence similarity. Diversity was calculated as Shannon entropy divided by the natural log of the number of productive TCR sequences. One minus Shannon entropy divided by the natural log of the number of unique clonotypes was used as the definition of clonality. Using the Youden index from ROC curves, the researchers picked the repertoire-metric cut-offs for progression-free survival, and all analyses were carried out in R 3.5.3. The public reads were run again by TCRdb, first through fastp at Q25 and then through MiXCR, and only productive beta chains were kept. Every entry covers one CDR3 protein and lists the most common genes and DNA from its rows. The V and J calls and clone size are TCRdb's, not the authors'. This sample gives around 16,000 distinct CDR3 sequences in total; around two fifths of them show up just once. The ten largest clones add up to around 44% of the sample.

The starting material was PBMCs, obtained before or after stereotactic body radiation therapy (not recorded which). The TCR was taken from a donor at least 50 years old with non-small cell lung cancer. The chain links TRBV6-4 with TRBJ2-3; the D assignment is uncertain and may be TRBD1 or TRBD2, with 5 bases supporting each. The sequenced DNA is TGTGCCAGCAGTGACACGGGGACGTATAACACAGATACGCAGTATTTT. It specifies CASSDTGTYNTDTQYF.